These 13 T cell receptor beta chains were all obtained from the same sample, sequenced in a study of T cells in localized non-small cell lung cancer. TCRdb's table, derived via immunoSEQ multiplex PCR, lists solely in-frame clones and lacks some. Here the sample spans under 20,000 clones, about 91% being singletons. Sequenced material: peripheral blood, taken before any cancer treatment. The receptors shown here come from a female donor older than 55 with stage III squamous cell lung carcinoma.

This clone is a singleton in its sample. The chain combines TRBV7-3 with TRBJ2-7; TRBD1 is a possible D gene (8 bases). The CDR3 is 16 amino acids. Trimming pared 6 bases from V and 6 bases from J, leaving 24 bases between. CDR1 SGHTA and CDR2 FQGTGA come from the germline V gene. Here the CDR3 DNA reads TGTGCCAGCAGTCTAAACAGGGGGGGCCTAGGGGCCGAGCAGTACTTC. It encodes CASSLNRGGLGAEQYF.

The chain couples TRBV7-9 to TRBJ2-7; no clear D gene. This CDR3 comprises 12 residues. Germline V gives CDR1 SEHNR, CDR2 FQNEAQ (reference sequence). The V gene lost 4 bases and the J gene lost 5 bases, with 9 bases spanning the gap. DNA of the CDR3: TGTGCCAGCAGCTCCAGTGGTGACGAGCAGTACTTC. Translated, it gives CASSSSGDEQYF.

The chain couples TRBV4-1 to TRBJ1-4; no clear D gene. The CDR3 loop spans 15 amino acids. Germline V gives CDR1 MGHRA, CDR2 YSYEKL. V was clipped by 0 bases and J by 8 bases, with 13 bases between them. Here the CDR3 reads CASSQDPGYREKLFF. The CDR3 nucleotides read TGCGCCAGCAGCCAAGATCCGGGGTATCGGGAAAAACTGTTTTTT.

The rearrangement joins TRBV5-1 to TRBJ2-1; no clear D gene. CDR1 SGHRS and CDR2 YFSETQ come from the germline V gene. Trimming pared 4 bases from V and 5 bases from J, leaving 16 bases between. This CDR3 contains 15 residues. CDR3 in amino acids: CASSLGGPKHNEQFF. In DNA form, the CDR3 reads TGCGCCAGCAGCCTGGGTGGACCAAAACACAATGAGCAGTTCTTC.

In this sample, this clone turned up once. The chain employs TRBV5-4 and TRBJ2-2; 7 positions agree with TRBD1. V shed 3 bases and J 0 bases; nucleotides not matched to a gene: 2. CDR3 length equals 15 residues. Germline CDR1 is SGHNT and CDR2 is YYREEE (reference sequence). CDR3 loop: CASSSGTANTGELFF. CDR3 nucleotides: TGTGCCAGCAGCTCCGGGACAGCGAACACCGGGGAGCTGTTTTTT.

The chain employs TRBV27 and TRBJ1-6; TRBD1 is a possible D gene (6 bases). CDR1 and CDR2 (germline): MNHEY, SMNVEV (reference sequence). This CDR3 spans 15 amino acids. V dropped 0 bases and J dropped 9 bases, with 12 bases sitting between them. CDR3 nucleotides: TGTGCCAGCAGTTTATCGTGGCAGGGGAGTTCACCCCTCCACTTT. It specifies CASSLSWQGSSPLHF.

This clone came up once. V gene TRBV5-1 combines with J gene TRBJ1-2; 7 bases map to TRBD1. CDR3 size: 14 residues. V lost 4 bases to trimming and J lost 2 bases; unmatched junction nucleotides: 5. CDR1 and CDR2 from the germline V gene are SGHRS and YFSETQ. As DNA, the CDR3 is TGCGCCAGCAGCGTACTACAGGGGAACTATGGCTACACCTTC. It codes for CASSVLQGNYGYTF.

This clone has more than one count but fewer than ten. The rearrangement links TRBV29-1 to TRBJ2-2; 8 nucleotides match TRBD1. Germline-derived CDR1 and CDR2 are SQVTM and ANQGSEA. The trim removed 7 bases at V and 4 bases at J, leaving 5 bases unmatched. CDR3 length: 13 residues. The chain's CDR3 is CSGRTGTTGELFF. The DNA of the CDR3 is TGCAGCGGAAGGACAGGGACCACCGGGGAGCTGTTTTTT.

The chain couples TRBV5-6 to TRBJ2-2; 8 positions agree with TRBD1. After removal of 0 bases from V and 6 bases from J, the junction contained 4 bases not matched to a gene. The CDR3 runs to 15 residues. CDR1 SGHDT and CDR2 YYEEEE come from the germline V gene. For the CDR3, the DNA is TGTGCCAGCAGCTTGGGAGCAGGGGGCTCCGGGGAGCTGTTTTTT. Translated: CASSLGAGGSGELFF.

V gene TRBV15 combines with J gene TRBJ1-2; 7 bases align to TRBD1. Per the germline V gene, CDR1 is LNHNV and CDR2 is YYDKDF (reference sequence). This CDR3 region has 14 residues. V was pared by 4 bases and J by 8 bases, with 10 bases of the junction left unmatched. The CDR3 spells CATSNTGAPGGYTF. The CDR3 DNA sequence: TGTGCCACCAGCAATACAGGGGCCCCAGGAGGCTACACCTTC.

This clone has just one count. The CDR3 loop is CASSLFLNTEAFF. The CDR3 bases are TGTGCCAGCAGCTTATTTTTGAACACTGAAGCTTTCTTT. The chain couples TRBV11-3 to TRBJ1-1; D unclear. This CDR3 comprises 13 residues. Trimming took 2 bases from V and 0 from J, leaving 4 bases between them. In germline, CDR1 is SGHNT, CDR2 YENEEA.

The CDR3 protein is CASRTGGQAFF. The CDR3 region has the DNA TGTGCCAGCAGGACAGGGGGCCAAGCTTTCTTT. This chain uses TRBV2 with TRBJ1-1; 10 bases fit TRBD1. Trimming removed 6 bases from V and 9 bases from J; junction bases left unmatched: 1. The CDR3 runs to 11 residues. Germline values: CDR1 SNHLY, CDR2 FYNNEI.

V and J are TRBV19 and TRBJ1-1, with TRBD1 identical over 10 bases. Germline lookup yields CDR1 LNHDA and CDR2 SQIVND (reference sequence). Trimming cost V 7 bases and J 4 bases; bases outside gene matches: 6. The CDR3 is made up of 14 amino acids. CDR3 bases: TGTGCCAGTACCGAAGGGACAGGGGCCACTGAAGCTTTCTTT. This gives the protein CASTEGTGATEAFF. Full variable domain (rest looked up from reference TRBV19 and TRBJ1-1): DGGITQSPKYLFRKEGQNVTLSCEQNLNHDAMYWYRQDPGQGLRLIYYSQIVNDFQKGDIAEGYSVSREKKESFPLTVTSAQKNPTAFYLCASTEGTGATEAFFGQGTRLTVV.